The T cell receptor (beta chain) described here comes from a study of identical twins. As regards this clonotype: Its specificity is unknown.

Study conclusions and caveats: There were fewer insertions in abundant cord blood beta clonotypes, but memory repertoires showed no such pattern. Low generation probability was overrepresented in out-of-frame alpha sequences shared by twins.

Each CDR3 protein gets one entry after TCRdb re-called the 5' RACE reads with MiXCR. Among 470,000 or so distinct CDR3 sequences listed, roughly 24% were seen once. These data were likewise used in another study, on T cells expressing NK-cell markers. That work adds: Alpha-beta TCR T cells were the sole sorting target in several experiments, owing to an anti-gamma-delta TCR antibody.

The sample was CD4+ T cells sorted from blood. The origin of this receptor is a woman under 30 in good health.

In nucleotides, the CDR3 is TGTGCCAGCAGCCGGCAGGGAGTGAACACTGAAGCTTTCTTT. Translating gives CASSRQGVNTEAFF. The gene calls are TRBV3-1 and TRBJ1-1, with D maybe TRBD1 (5 bases). V lost 4 bases to trimming and J lost 0 bases, with 9 bases between them. This CDR3 has 14 amino acids. Per germline, CDR1 LGHDT and CDR2 YNNKEL (reference sequence).